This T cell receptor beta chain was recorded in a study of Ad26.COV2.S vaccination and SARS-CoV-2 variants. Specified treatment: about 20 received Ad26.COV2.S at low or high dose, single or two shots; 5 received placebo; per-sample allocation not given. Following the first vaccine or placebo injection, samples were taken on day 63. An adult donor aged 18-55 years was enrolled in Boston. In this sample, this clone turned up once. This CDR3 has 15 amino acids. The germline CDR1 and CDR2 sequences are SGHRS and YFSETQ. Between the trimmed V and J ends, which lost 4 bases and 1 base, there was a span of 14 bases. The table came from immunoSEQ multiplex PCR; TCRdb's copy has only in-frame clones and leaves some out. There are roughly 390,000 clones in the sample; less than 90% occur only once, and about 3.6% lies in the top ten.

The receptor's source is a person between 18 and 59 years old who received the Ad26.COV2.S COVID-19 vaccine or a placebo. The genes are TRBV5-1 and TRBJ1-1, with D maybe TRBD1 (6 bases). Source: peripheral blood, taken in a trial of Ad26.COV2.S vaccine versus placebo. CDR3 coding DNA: TGCGCCAGCAGCCTAGGGACACCCGAGAACACTGAAGCTTTCTTT. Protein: CASSLGTPENTEAFF.